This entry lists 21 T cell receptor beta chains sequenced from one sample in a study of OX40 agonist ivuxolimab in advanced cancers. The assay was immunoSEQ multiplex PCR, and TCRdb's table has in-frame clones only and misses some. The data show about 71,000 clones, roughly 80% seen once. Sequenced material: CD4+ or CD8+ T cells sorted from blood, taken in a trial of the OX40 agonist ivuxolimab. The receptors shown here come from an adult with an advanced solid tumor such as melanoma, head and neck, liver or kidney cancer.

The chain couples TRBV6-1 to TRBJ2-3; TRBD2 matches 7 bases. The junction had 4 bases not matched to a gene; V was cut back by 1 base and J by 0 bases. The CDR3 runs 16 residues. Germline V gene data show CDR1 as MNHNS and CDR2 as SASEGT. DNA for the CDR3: TGTGCCAGCAGTGAAGGGAGCGGGATTAGCACAGATACGCAGTATTTT. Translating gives CASSEGSGISTDTQYF.

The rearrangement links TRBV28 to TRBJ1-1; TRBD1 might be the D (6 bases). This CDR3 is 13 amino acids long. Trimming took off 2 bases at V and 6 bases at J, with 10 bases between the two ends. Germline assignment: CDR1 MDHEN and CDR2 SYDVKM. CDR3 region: CASSLDRISEAFF. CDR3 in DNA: TGTGCCAGCAGTTTAGACAGGATATCTGAAGCTTTCTTT.

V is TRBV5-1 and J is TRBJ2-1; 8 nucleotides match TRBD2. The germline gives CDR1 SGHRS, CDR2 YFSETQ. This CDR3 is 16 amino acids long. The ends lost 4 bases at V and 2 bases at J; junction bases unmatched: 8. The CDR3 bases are TGCGCCAGCAGCCCGCAACTAGCGGCAACCTACAATGAGCAGTTCTTC. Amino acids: CASSPQLAATYNEQFF.

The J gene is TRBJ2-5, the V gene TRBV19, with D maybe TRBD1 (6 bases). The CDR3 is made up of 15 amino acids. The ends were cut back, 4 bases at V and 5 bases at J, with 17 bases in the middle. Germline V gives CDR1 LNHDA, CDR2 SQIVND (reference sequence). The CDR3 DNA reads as TGTGCCAGTAGTAAAGGACAGATTTGGGGGGAGACCCAGTACTTC. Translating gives CASSKGQIWGETQYF.

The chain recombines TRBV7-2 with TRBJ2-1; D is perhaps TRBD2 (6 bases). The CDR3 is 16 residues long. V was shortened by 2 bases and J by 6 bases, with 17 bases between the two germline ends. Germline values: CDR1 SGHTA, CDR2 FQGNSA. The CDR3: CASSLSRAYGGNEQFF. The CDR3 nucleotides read TGTGCCAGCAGCTTATCCAGGGCATACGGGGGCAATGAGCAGTTCTTC.

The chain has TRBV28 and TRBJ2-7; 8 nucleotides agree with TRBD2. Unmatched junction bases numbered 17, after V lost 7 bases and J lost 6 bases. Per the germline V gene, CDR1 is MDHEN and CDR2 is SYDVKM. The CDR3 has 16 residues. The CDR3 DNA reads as TGTGCCAGCACGACCGGGGGGGCGGGAGAACCTTTCGAGCAGTACTTC. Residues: CASTTGGAGEPFEQYF.

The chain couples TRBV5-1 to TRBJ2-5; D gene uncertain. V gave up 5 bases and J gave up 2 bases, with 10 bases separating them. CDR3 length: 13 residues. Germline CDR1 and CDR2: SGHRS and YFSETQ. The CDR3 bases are TGCGCCAGCAGGCGACTGTTTCAAGAGACCCAGTACTTC. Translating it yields CASRRLFQETQYF. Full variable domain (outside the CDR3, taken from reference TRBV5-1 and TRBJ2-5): KAGVTQTPRYLIKTRGQQVTLSCSPISGHRSVSWYQQTPGQGLQFLFEYFSETQRNKGNFPGRFSGRQFSNSRSEMNVSTLELGDSALYLCASRRLFQETQYFGPGTRLLVL.

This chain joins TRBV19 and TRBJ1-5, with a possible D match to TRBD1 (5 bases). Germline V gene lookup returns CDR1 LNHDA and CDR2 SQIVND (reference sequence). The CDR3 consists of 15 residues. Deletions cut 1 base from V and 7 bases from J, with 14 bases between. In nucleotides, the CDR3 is TGTGCCAGTAGTATAGCCGGGGCCCCTTTCCAGCCCCAGCATTTT. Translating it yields CASSIAGAPFQPQHF.

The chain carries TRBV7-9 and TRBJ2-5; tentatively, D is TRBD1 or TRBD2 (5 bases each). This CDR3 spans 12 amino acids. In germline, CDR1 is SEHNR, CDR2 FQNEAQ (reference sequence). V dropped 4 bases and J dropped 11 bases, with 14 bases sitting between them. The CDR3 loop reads CASSSPLGEQYF. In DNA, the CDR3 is TGTGCCAGCAGCTCGCCTTTGGGGGAGCAGTACTTC.

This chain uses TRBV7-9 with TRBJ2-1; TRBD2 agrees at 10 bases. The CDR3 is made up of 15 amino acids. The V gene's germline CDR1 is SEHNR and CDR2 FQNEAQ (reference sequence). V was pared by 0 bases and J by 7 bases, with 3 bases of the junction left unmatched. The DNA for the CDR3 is TGTGCCAGCAGCTTAGCCAGCGGGGGGGTGAATGAGCAGTTCTTC. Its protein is CASSLASGGVNEQFF.

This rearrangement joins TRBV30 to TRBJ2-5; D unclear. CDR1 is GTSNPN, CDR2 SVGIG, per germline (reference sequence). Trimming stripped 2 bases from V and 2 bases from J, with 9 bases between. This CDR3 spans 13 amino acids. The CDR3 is CAWSQGPQETQYF. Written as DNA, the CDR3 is TGTGCCTGGAGTCAAGGACCACAAGAGACCCAGTACTTC.

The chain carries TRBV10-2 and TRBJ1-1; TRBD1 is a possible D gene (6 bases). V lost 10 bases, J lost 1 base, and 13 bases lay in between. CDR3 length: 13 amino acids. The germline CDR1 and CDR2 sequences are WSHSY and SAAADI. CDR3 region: CATRGQTNTEAFF. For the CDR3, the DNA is TGCGCCACCAGAGGACAGACGAACACTGAAGCTTTCTTT.

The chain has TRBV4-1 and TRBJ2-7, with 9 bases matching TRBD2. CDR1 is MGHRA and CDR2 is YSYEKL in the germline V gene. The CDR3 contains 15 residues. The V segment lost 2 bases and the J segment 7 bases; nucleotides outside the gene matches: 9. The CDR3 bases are TGCGCCAGCAGCCAACCTTCCAGCGGGAGGCCAGAGCAGTACTTC. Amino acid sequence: CASSQPSSGRPEQYF.

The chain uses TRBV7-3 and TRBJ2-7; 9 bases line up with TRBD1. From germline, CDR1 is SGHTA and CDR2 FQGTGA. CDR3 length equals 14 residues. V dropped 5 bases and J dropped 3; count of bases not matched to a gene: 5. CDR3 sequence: CASSPGTGLYEQYF. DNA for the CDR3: TGTGCCAGCAGCCCCGGGACAGGGCTCTACGAGCAGTACTTC. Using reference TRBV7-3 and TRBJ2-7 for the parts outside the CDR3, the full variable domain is GAGVSQTPSNKVTEKGKYVELRCDPISGHTALYWYRQSLGQGPEFLIYFQGTGAADDSGLPNDRFFAVRPEGSVSTLKIQRTERGDSAVYLCASSPGTGLYEQYFGPGTRLTVT.

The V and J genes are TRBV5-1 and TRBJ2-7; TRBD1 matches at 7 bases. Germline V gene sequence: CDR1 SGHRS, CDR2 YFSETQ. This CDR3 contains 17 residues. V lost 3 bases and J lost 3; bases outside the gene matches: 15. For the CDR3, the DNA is TGCGCCAGCAGCTGGGGGCCGACGGGACAGATCGACTACGAGCAGTACTTC. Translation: CASSWGPTGQIDYEQYF.

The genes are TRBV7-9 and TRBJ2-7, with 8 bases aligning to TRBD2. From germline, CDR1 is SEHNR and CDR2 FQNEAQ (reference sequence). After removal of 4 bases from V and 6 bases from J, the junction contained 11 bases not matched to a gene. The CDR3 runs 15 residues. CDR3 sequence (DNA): TGTGCCAGCAGCTGGCAAGCGGGAGCAGTCCCCGAGCAGTACTTC. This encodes CASSWQAGAVPEQYF.

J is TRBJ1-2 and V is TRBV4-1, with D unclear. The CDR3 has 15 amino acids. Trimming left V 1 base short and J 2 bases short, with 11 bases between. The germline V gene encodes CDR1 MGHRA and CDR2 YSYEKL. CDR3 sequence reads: CASSQAARRNYGYTF. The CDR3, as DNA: TGCGCCAGCAGCCAAGCGGCCAGGCGAAACTATGGCTACACCTTC.

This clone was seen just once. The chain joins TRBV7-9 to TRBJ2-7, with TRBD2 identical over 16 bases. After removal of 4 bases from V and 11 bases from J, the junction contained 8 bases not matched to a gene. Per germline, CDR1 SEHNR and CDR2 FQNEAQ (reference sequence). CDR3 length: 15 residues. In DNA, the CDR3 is TGTGCCAGCAGCTGGGGACTAGCGGGAGGGTCTACAGAGTACTTC. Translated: CASSWGLAGGSTEYF.

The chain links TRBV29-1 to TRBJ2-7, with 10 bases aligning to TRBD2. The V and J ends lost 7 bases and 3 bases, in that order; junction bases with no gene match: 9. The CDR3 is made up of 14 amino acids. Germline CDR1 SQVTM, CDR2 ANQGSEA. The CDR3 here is CSALAGGQYYEQYF. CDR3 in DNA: TGCAGCGCTTTAGCGGGAGGCCAATACTACGAGCAGTACTTC.

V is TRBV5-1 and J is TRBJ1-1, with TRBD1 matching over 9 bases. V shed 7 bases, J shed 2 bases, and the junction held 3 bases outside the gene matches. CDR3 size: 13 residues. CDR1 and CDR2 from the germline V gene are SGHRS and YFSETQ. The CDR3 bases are TGCGCCAGCTCGACAGGGGGAAACACTGAAGCTTTCTTT. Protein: CASSTGGNTEAFF.

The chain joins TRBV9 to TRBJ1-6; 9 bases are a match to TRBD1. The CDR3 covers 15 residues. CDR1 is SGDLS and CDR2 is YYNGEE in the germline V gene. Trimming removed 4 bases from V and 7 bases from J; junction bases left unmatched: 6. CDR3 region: CASSPGQGYNSPLHF. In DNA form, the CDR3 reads TGTGCCAGCAGCCCCGGACAGGGGTACAATTCACCCCTCCACTTT.